Below are 5 T cell receptor beta chains sequenced from a single sample in a study of blood T cell repertoires in COVID-19. Profiled with immunoSEQ multiplex PCR; TCRdb holds only in-frame clones, not every one. The table includes 50,000 to 75,000 clones, about three quarters detected once. Specimen: peripheral blood. Source of these receptors: a woman aged 80 or over with acute or convalescent COVID-19.

The chain combines TRBV5-1 with TRBJ1-1; D not certain. The CDR3 covers 15 residues. The germline CDR1 and CDR2 sequences are SGHRS and YFSETQ. V lost 6 bases, J lost 11 bases, and 26 bases lay in between. The CDR3 DNA sequence: TGCGCCAGCAACCCCGATACGAGGCCGGGGTCCGGGGCTTTCTTT. Its translation is CASNPDTRPGSGAFF.

The chain uses TRBV7-8 and TRBJ2-5; D is undetermined. From germline, CDR1 is SGHVS and CDR2 FQNEAQ. The CDR3 loop spans 14 amino acids. V was cut by 5 bases and J by 5 bases, with 15 bases left in between. CDR3 residues: CASSPVPPRETQYF. In DNA form, the CDR3 reads TGTGCCAGCAGCCCCGTGCCCCCGCGGGAGACCCAGTACTTC.

The chain employs TRBV9 and TRBJ1-4; perhaps TRBD1 as D (5 bases). The CDR3 length is 16 residues. V gave up 1 base and J gave up 5 bases, with 15 bases separating them. The V gene's germline CDR1 is SGDLS and CDR2 YYNGEE. The CDR3 reads CASSVMGGGRNEKLFF. DNA for the CDR3: TGTGCCAGCAGCGTAATGGGGGGTGGAAGGAATGAAAAACTGTTTTTT.

The rearrangement links TRBV29-1 to TRBJ2-5; 7 bases match TRBD1. Per the germline V gene, CDR1 is SQVTM and CDR2 is ANQGSEA. This CDR3 is built from 14 residues. J gave up 0 bases and V 6 bases, and 7 bases lay outside the gene matches. This chain's CDR3 is CSVTGTAYQETQYF. The CDR3 nucleotides are TGCAGCGTGACCGGGACAGCGTACCAAGAGACCCAGTACTTC.

The rearrangement uses TRBV11-2 and TRBJ2-3, with 13 bases fitting TRBD2. Germline CDR1 SGHAT, CDR2 FQNNGV. V was pared by 4 bases and J by 2 bases, with 9 bases of the junction left unmatched. CDR3 size: 18 residues. The CDR3 bases are TGTGCCAGCAGCTCTGGGACTAGCGGGATAGGGTACACAGATACGCAGTATTTT. Its protein is CASSSGTSGIGYTDTQYF.